This T cell receptor (beta chain) was obtained from a study of T cell responses to AZD1222 COVID-19 vaccine. Findings and limits, study-wide: Spike was spanned by vaccine-associated CD4 TCRs, which were dominant at 160-218 and 743-854.

The V end was cut by 4 bases, the J end by 5 bases, with 14 bases between. The CDR3 extends over 14 amino acids. Germline V CDR1 and CDR2: SEHNR, FQNEAQ (reference sequence). Clones were read by immunoSEQ multiplex PCR, and TCRdb kept only the in-frame ones, dropping some. The profile covers 100,000 to 150,000 clones, with about 89% appearing a single time and roughly 11% taken by the ten largest. Comments on this clone: What it binds is not known.

The source material was peripheral blood, sampled on day 0 of MenACWY control vaccination. The gene calls are TRBV7-9 and TRBJ1-1; D remains unclear. The receptor was isolated from an adult in good health. The CDR3 here is CASSSRAAPTEAFF. The CDR3 DNA sequence: TGTGCCAGCAGCTCGCGGGCGGCGCCGACTGAAGCTTTCTTT.